The clone carrying this TCR beta chain was seen a single time. Germline V gene lookup returns CDR1 SGDLS and CDR2 YYNGEE. The CDR3 extends over 16 amino acids. With 4 bases removed from V and 0 bases from J, the gap between germline ends came to 14 bases. The data are from a study of blood T cell repertoires in COVID-19. In the study overall: The United States, Italy and Spain supplied acute and convalescent COVID-19 samples. From T cells, B-cell-depleted T cells, or PBMCs came the material, which was cDNA or gDNA.

Per the study methods: Estimation of nucleated cell counts relied on the amplification of reference gene primers. Assay used: immunoSEQ multiplex PCR; TCRdb lists only in-frame clones, some missing. That table supplies the V and J calls and clone size; D and trimming were determined from the DNA. The sample contains about 240,000 clones, approximately 90% of which appear only once. This chain joins TRBV9 and TRBJ2-1; D is perhaps TRBD2 (6 bases). Specimen: peripheral blood. This TCR was recovered from a man between 60 and 75 years old who had recovered from COVID-19. The DNA of the CDR3 is TGTGCCAGCAGCACCTATCGGGGGAGCTCCTACAATGAGCAGTTCTTC. Protein sequence: CASSTYRGSSYNEQFF. The full variable domain, completed using reference TRBV9 and TRBJ2-1, is DSGVTQTPKHLITATGQRVTLRCSPRSGDLSVYWYQQSLDQGLQFLIQYYNGEERAKGNILERFSAQQFPDLHSELNLSSLELGDSALYFCASSTYRGSSYNEQFFGPGTRLTVL.